These 18 T cell receptor beta chains were sequenced from one sample in a study of control samples from healthy donors and cancer patients (dated by TCRdb to about 2020). The library was made by the immunoSEQ multiplex PCR assay. In its TCRdb copy, this immuneACCESS table keeps in-frame sequences only and misses some clones. Where compared with another copy, unresolved V genes explain less than half of these, and the others have no known cause. The sample table contains around 100,000 clones; only one count was recorded for 80% to 95% of them. The ten largest clones add up to approximately 3% of the sample. The sequenced sample consisted of blood. The receptors shown here come from a human donor in good health. The donor label of this sample is uncertain.

The J gene is TRBJ2-1, the V gene TRBV5-1, with 9 bases identical to TRBD2. Germline CDR1 SGHRS, CDR2 YFSETQ. J gave up 7 bases and V 0 bases, and 2 bases lay outside the gene matches. This CDR3 is built from 14 residues. This CDR3 reads CASSLGLAGNEQFF. DNA for the CDR3: TGCGCCAGCAGCTTGGGCCTAGCGGGGAATGAGCAGTTCTTC.

The gene calls are TRBV6-5 and TRBJ1-5; the D is unclear. V dropped 6 bases and J dropped 0 bases, with 12 bases sitting between them. Looked up from germline, CDR1 is MNHEY and CDR2 is SVGAGI. The CDR3 covers 15 residues. CDR3 sequence reads: CASRVTPDSNQPQHF. In DNA form, the CDR3 reads TGTGCCAGCAGGGTGACACCTGATAGCAATCAGCCCCAGCATTTT.

V usage is TRBV27 and J usage is TRBJ1-1, with D possibly TRBD1 on 5 matching bases. This CDR3 spans 13 amino acids. With 5 bases removed from V and 6 bases from J, the gap between germline ends came to 13 bases. The germline V gene has CDR1 MNHEY and CDR2 SMNVEV (reference sequence). The CDR3 DNA follows: TGTGCCAGCAGTCCCCGACAGCGGGCTGAAGCTTTCTTT. Amino acids: CASSPRQRAEAFF.

The chain employs TRBV5-1 and TRBJ2-5; no clear D gene. Germline V gene data show CDR1 as SGHRS and CDR2 as YFSETQ. Trimming removed 4 bases from V and 1 base from J, with 14 bases in between. This CDR3 is 15 amino acids long. Here the CDR3 DNA reads TGCGCCAGCAGCACGCGAGGACCGGCCCAAGAGACCCAGTACTTC. This gives the protein CASSTRGPAQETQYF.

J is TRBJ2-5 and V is TRBV4-3; the D is unclear. V gave up 1 base and J gave up 1 base, with 10 bases separating them. CDR1 is LGHNA, CDR2 YSLEER, per germline. The CDR3 contains 15 residues. The CDR3 nucleotides are TGCGCCAGCAGCCAAGGGTCGGTGATCCAAGAGACCCAGTACTTC. The encoded protein is CASSQGSVIQETQYF.

The rearrangement uses TRBV27 and TRBJ2-5; possibly TRBD2 for D (7 bases). The germline gives CDR1 MNHEY, CDR2 SMNVEV (reference sequence). The germline V and J ends were trimmed by 6 bases and 1 base, with 15 bases remaining between them. This CDR3 has 15 amino acids. CDR3 DNA: TGTGCCAGCAGGCTAGGGGGGGAGAGCCAAGAGACCCAGTACTTC. Its translation: CASRLGGESQETQYF.

The chain couples TRBV9 to TRBJ2-3; no definite D call. V lost 0 bases, J lost 6 bases, and 14 bases lay in between. The germline CDR1 and CDR2 sequences are SGDLS and YYNGEE. The CDR3 is made up of 15 amino acids. The CDR3 coding sequence is TGTGCCAGCAGCGTAGGGGTATTAGGTGGGGATACGCAGTATTTT. Its translation is CASSVGVLGGDTQYF. Based on the CDR3 plus reference TRBV9 and TRBJ2-3, the full variable domain is DSGVTQTPKHLITATGQRVTLRCSPRSGDLSVYWYQQSLDQGLQFLIQYYNGEERAKGNILERFSAQQFPDLHSELNLSSLELGDSALYFCASSVGVLGGDTQYFGPGTRLTVL.

The chain couples TRBV9 to TRBJ1-6; D gene unclear. Trimming removed 2 bases at V and 5 bases at J, with 11 bases between. CDR1 is SGDLS and CDR2 is YYNGEE in the germline V gene. The CDR3 has 15 residues. The CDR3 coding sequence is TGTGCCAGCAGCGTCTCGAACGGGAATAATTCACCCCTCCACTTT. Translated, it gives CASSVSNGNNSPLHF.

This chain joins TRBV7-2 and TRBJ1-1; D ambiguous. Germline V gives CDR1 SGHTA, CDR2 FQGNSA. The CDR3 totals 15 residues. Between the trimmed V and J ends, which lost 1 base and 7 bases, there was a span of 16 bases. This chain's CDR3 is CASSLDGEVSIEAFF. Here the CDR3 DNA reads TGTGCCAGCAGCTTAGATGGGGAGGTTAGTATTGAAGCTTTCTTT. Using reference TRBV7-2 and TRBJ1-1 for the parts outside the CDR3, the full variable domain is GAGVSQSPSNKVTEKGKDVELRCDPISGHTALYWYRQSLGQGLEFLIYFQGNSAPDKSGLPSDRFSAERTGGSVSTLTIQRTQQEDSAVYLCASSLDGEVSIEAFFGQGTRLTVV.

The chain employs TRBV9 and TRBJ1-2; TRBD1 is a possible D gene (6 bases). The CDR3 covers 15 residues. V was pared by 4 bases and J by 4 bases, with 17 bases between. Per the germline V gene, CDR1 is SGDLS and CDR2 is YYNGEE. CDR3: CASSPLQGFGYGYTF. The CDR3 bases are TGTGCCAGCAGCCCCTTACAGGGATTTGGCTATGGCTACACCTTC.

In its sample, this clone was seen a few times. The J gene is TRBJ1-5, the V gene TRBV7-2; no reliable D call. From germline, CDR1 is SGHTA and CDR2 FQGNSA. V shed 2 bases and J shed 2 bases, with 4 bases lying between them. This CDR3 region has 13 residues. The CDR3 protein is CASSLSGNQPQHF. The CDR3 nucleotides are TGTGCCAGCAGCTTATCGGGCAATCAGCCCCAGCATTTT. Complete variable domain (other parts from reference TRBV7-2 and TRBJ1-5): GAGVSQSPSNKVTEKGKDVELRCDPISGHTALYWYRQSLGQGLEFLIYFQGNSAPDKSGLPSDRFSAERTGGSVSTLTIQRTQQEDSAVYLCASSLSGNQPQHFGDGTRLSIL.

This chain joins TRBV10-3 and TRBJ2-7, with 11 positions matching TRBD1. This CDR3 spans 15 amino acids. The junction had 5 bases not matched to a gene; V was cut back by 4 bases and J by 3 bases. CDR1 is ENHRY and CDR2 is SYGVKD in the germline V gene. The CDR3 sequence is CAISAAGTGGYEQYF. CDR3 nucleotides: TGTGCCATCAGTGCGGCCGGGACAGGGGGCTACGAGCAGTACTTC.

The chain carries TRBV30 and TRBJ1-1, with D uncertain. V was clipped by 0 bases and J by 6 bases, with 14 bases between them. Per the germline V gene, CDR1 is GTSNPN and CDR2 is SVGIG (reference sequence). CDR3 length: 14 amino acids. CDR3 amino acids: CAWSVNLMAAEAFF. The CDR3 DNA sequence: TGTGCCTGGAGTGTAAATCTAATGGCGGCTGAAGCTTTCTTT.

This clone appeared a single time. The chain is built from TRBV3-1 (or the pseudogene TRBV3-2) and TRBJ2-7, with 7 bases fitting TRBD1. CDR3 size: 13 residues. Germline V gives CDR1 LGHDT, CDR2 YNNKEL (reference sequence). Trimming took 3 bases from V and 5 from J; bases not matched to a gene: 4. The CDR3 loop is CASSHNRGHEQYF. The CDR3 nucleotides read TGTGCCAGCAGCCACAACAGGGGCCACGAGCAGTACTTC.

The chain employs TRBV6-5 and TRBJ2-2; D not certain. The CDR3 spans 12 residues. Trimming shortened V by 8 bases and J by 0 bases, and 4 bases separated the two germline ends. CDR1 is MNHEY and CDR2 is SVGAGI in the germline V gene. The CDR3 reads CASLTNTGELFF. In DNA form, the CDR3 reads TGTGCCAGCCTGACGAACACCGGGGAGCTGTTTTTT.

The chain joins TRBV6-5 to TRBJ1-6; 7 bases fit TRBD1. Losses at the gene ends were 0 bases for V and 3 bases for J; bases not matched to a gene: 2. The CDR3 has 16 residues. Per germline, CDR1 MNHEY and CDR2 SVGAGI. In DNA form, the CDR3 reads TGTGCCAGCAGTTACTCGTGGGACAGCTATAATTCACCCCTCCACTTT. The encoded protein is CASSYSWDSYNSPLHF.

The V call is TRBV10-3, the J call TRBJ2-7; TRBD1 agrees at 9 bases. The V segment lost 4 bases and the J segment 5 bases; nucleotides outside the gene matches: 6. CDR1 is ENHRY, CDR2 SYGVKD, per germline. This CDR3 comprises 14 residues. CDR3 amino acids: CAISGTGQGDEQYF. The CDR3 DNA sequence: TGTGCCATCAGTGGTACGGGACAGGGCGACGAGCAGTACTTC.

J is TRBJ1-2 and V is TRBV24-1; D is ambiguous. Germline V gives CDR1 KGHDR, CDR2 SFDVKD. With 4 bases removed from V and 1 base from J, the gap between germline ends came to 9 bases. The CDR3 spans 14 residues. The CDR3: CATSDDTFNYGYTF. In nucleotides, the CDR3 is TGTGCCACCAGTGACGACACCTTTAACTATGGCTACACCTTC.